The 13 T cell receptor beta chains presented below share a single source sample, sequenced in a study of response to subunit inactivated influenza vaccine. TCRdb re-called the RT-PCR reads through MiXCR, storing one row per CDR3 protein. Of about 650,000 distinct CDR3 sequences listed, approximately 14% are singletons. Source: PBMCs from blood, taken around two weeks before vaccination. These receptors were collected from a middle-aged man who received an inactivated influenza vaccine.

This rearrangement joins TRBV24-1 to TRBJ2-3; D possibly corresponds to TRBD2 (6 bases). V was pared by 2 bases and J by 3 bases, with 17 bases between. Germline V gives CDR1 KGHDR, CDR2 SFDVKD. The CDR3 has 17 residues. The CDR3 protein is CATSDSEGGSHTDTQYF. The CDR3 nucleotides read TGTGCCACCAGTGATTCGGAGGGAGGTAGCCATACAGATACGCAGTATTTT.

This clonotype was picked up a small number of times. The J gene is TRBJ2-7, the V gene TRBV7-9; D may be TRBD1 or TRBD2 (6 bases each). The germline V and J ends were trimmed by 1 base and 4 bases, with 14 bases remaining between them. This CDR3 region has 15 residues. Germline V gene data show CDR1 as SEHNR and CDR2 as FQNEAQ (reference sequence). The CDR3 DNA reads TGTGCCAGCAGCTTAGTGCGTGGGGGGCGGTACGAGCAGTACTTC. As protein: CASSLVRGGRYEQYF.

A few counts support this clonotype. The rearrangement links TRBV7-8 to TRBJ1-2, with TRBD1 matching over 11 bases. With 1 base clipped from V and 6 bases from J, the junction kept 10 bases outside the gene matches. Germline V gives CDR1 SGHVS, CDR2 FQNEAQ. The CDR3 contains 17 residues. CDR3 nucleotides: TGTGCCAGCAGCTTAGAGAGGGGGACAGGGGGATACGATGGCTACACCTTC. Residues: CASSLERGTGGYDGYTF.

Only a few counts were recorded for this clonotype. The chain employs TRBV7-2 and TRBJ1-5; a weak D match, TRBD1 (5 bases). V gave up 0 bases and J gave up 6 bases, with 18 bases separating them. CDR1 is SGHTA and CDR2 is FQGNSA in the germline V gene. The CDR3 length is 17 residues. The CDR3 loop reads CASSLAAGTITPQPQHF. The CDR3 DNA follows: TGTGCCAGCAGCTTAGCTGCAGGGACCATTACCCCTCAGCCCCAGCATTTT.

This clonotype occurred a few times. At one of its ends the junction is not consistent with the germline gene, which may arise from a read error. Here the CDR3 reads CSAFPGLANTGELFF. CDR3 sequence (DNA): TGCAGTGCTTTTCCGGGACTAGCGAATACCGGGGAGCTGTTTTTT. The chain is built from TRBV20-1 and TRBJ2-2; 10 nucleotides align to TRBD2. The CDR3 extends over 15 amino acids. Per germline, CDR1 DFQATT and CDR2 SNEGSKA (reference sequence).

This clonotype was detected a few times. The genes are TRBV29-1 and TRBJ2-7; maybe TRBD1 (6 bases). CDR3 length: 11 residues. Trimming took off 6 bases at V and 4 bases at J, with 10 bases between the two ends. Germline V CDR1 and CDR2: SQVTM, ANQGSEA. CDR3 in amino acids: CSVQQGYEQYF. CDR3 sequence (DNA): TGCAGCGTCCAACAGGGTTACGAGCAGTACTTC.

The sample holds a few counts of this clonotype. V is TRBV7-6 and J is TRBJ2-1; D is unclear. This CDR3 is built from 14 residues. V lost 5 bases, J lost 6 bases, and 14 bases lay in between. Germline CDR1 and CDR2: SGHVS and FNYEAQ. The CDR3 DNA reads as TGTGCCAGCAGCCCTACCAATATTGGCAATGAGCAGTTCTTC. The encoded protein is CASSPTNIGNEQFF.

The genes are TRBV29-1 and TRBJ2-2; D not resolved. Germline V gene sequence: CDR1 SQVTM, CDR2 ANQGSEA. V lost 6 bases and J 4 bases, leaving 6 bases between the germline ends. This CDR3 has 11 amino acids. CDR3 loop: CSVLFTGELFF. CDR3 sequence (DNA): TGCAGCGTCCTTTTCACCGGGGAGCTGTTTTTT.

There are a few counts of this clonotype. The rearrangement uses TRBV11-3 and TRBJ2-3; 11 bases match TRBD2. Per germline, CDR1 SGHNT and CDR2 YENEEA. The ends lost 0 bases at V and 3 bases at J; junction bases unmatched: 8. There are 18 residues in the CDR3. CDR3 DNA sequence: TGTGCCAGCAGCTTAGATAGTCGACTAGCGGGGACAACAGATACGCAGTATTTT. Translation: CASSLDSRLAGTTDTQYF.

The chain links TRBV4-1 to TRBJ2-1; D is undetermined. CDR3 length: 15 residues. Germline-derived CDR1 and CDR2 are MGHRA and YSYEKL. The V gene lost 6 bases and the J gene lost 5 bases, with 17 bases spanning the gap. CDR3 coding DNA: TGCGCCAGCAGGCGCTTAGGGTCCCCGGACAATGAGCAGTTCTTC. Encoded protein: CASRRLGSPDNEQFF.

This clonotype was seen many times. V and J are TRBV10-3 and TRBJ2-1, with 10 nucleotides matching TRBD2. The CDR3 has 18 residues. Germline CDR1 reads ENHRY; CDR2 reads SYGVKD. Trimming at V came to 3 bases and at J to 6 bases, leaving 14 bases not matched to a gene. The CDR3: CAISDPIGRGLATNEQFF. The CDR3 nucleotides read TGTGCCATCAGTGACCCCATAGGGCGGGGACTAGCGACCAATGAGCAGTTCTTC.

The J gene is TRBJ2-7, the V gene TRBV5-5; the D call may be TRBD1 or TRBD2 (5 bases each). The germline gives CDR1 SGHKS, CDR2 YYEKEE (reference sequence). CDR3 length: 13 residues. V was trimmed by 4 bases and J by 3 bases, leaving 11 bases between them. The CDR3 reads CASSTRDRYEQYF. CDR3 sequence (DNA): TGTGCCAGCAGCACCAGGGACCGCTACGAGCAGTACTTC.

The V and J genes are TRBV19 and TRBJ2-3; D not resolved. The V gene's germline CDR1 is LNHDA and CDR2 SQIVND (reference sequence). Trimming took off 3 bases at V and 6 bases at J, with 10 bases between the two ends. The CDR3 totals 13 residues. CDR3 protein: CASSILLTDTQYF. DNA of the CDR3: TGTGCCAGTAGTATTTTGCTTACGGATACGCAGTATTTT. The variable domain in full, completed from reference TRBV19 and TRBJ2-3, reads DGGITQSPKYLFRKEGQNVTLSCEQNLNHDAMYWYRQDPGQGLRLIYYSQIVNDFQKGDIAEGYSVSREKKESFPLTVTSAQKNPTAFYLCASSILLTDTQYFGPGTRLTVL.